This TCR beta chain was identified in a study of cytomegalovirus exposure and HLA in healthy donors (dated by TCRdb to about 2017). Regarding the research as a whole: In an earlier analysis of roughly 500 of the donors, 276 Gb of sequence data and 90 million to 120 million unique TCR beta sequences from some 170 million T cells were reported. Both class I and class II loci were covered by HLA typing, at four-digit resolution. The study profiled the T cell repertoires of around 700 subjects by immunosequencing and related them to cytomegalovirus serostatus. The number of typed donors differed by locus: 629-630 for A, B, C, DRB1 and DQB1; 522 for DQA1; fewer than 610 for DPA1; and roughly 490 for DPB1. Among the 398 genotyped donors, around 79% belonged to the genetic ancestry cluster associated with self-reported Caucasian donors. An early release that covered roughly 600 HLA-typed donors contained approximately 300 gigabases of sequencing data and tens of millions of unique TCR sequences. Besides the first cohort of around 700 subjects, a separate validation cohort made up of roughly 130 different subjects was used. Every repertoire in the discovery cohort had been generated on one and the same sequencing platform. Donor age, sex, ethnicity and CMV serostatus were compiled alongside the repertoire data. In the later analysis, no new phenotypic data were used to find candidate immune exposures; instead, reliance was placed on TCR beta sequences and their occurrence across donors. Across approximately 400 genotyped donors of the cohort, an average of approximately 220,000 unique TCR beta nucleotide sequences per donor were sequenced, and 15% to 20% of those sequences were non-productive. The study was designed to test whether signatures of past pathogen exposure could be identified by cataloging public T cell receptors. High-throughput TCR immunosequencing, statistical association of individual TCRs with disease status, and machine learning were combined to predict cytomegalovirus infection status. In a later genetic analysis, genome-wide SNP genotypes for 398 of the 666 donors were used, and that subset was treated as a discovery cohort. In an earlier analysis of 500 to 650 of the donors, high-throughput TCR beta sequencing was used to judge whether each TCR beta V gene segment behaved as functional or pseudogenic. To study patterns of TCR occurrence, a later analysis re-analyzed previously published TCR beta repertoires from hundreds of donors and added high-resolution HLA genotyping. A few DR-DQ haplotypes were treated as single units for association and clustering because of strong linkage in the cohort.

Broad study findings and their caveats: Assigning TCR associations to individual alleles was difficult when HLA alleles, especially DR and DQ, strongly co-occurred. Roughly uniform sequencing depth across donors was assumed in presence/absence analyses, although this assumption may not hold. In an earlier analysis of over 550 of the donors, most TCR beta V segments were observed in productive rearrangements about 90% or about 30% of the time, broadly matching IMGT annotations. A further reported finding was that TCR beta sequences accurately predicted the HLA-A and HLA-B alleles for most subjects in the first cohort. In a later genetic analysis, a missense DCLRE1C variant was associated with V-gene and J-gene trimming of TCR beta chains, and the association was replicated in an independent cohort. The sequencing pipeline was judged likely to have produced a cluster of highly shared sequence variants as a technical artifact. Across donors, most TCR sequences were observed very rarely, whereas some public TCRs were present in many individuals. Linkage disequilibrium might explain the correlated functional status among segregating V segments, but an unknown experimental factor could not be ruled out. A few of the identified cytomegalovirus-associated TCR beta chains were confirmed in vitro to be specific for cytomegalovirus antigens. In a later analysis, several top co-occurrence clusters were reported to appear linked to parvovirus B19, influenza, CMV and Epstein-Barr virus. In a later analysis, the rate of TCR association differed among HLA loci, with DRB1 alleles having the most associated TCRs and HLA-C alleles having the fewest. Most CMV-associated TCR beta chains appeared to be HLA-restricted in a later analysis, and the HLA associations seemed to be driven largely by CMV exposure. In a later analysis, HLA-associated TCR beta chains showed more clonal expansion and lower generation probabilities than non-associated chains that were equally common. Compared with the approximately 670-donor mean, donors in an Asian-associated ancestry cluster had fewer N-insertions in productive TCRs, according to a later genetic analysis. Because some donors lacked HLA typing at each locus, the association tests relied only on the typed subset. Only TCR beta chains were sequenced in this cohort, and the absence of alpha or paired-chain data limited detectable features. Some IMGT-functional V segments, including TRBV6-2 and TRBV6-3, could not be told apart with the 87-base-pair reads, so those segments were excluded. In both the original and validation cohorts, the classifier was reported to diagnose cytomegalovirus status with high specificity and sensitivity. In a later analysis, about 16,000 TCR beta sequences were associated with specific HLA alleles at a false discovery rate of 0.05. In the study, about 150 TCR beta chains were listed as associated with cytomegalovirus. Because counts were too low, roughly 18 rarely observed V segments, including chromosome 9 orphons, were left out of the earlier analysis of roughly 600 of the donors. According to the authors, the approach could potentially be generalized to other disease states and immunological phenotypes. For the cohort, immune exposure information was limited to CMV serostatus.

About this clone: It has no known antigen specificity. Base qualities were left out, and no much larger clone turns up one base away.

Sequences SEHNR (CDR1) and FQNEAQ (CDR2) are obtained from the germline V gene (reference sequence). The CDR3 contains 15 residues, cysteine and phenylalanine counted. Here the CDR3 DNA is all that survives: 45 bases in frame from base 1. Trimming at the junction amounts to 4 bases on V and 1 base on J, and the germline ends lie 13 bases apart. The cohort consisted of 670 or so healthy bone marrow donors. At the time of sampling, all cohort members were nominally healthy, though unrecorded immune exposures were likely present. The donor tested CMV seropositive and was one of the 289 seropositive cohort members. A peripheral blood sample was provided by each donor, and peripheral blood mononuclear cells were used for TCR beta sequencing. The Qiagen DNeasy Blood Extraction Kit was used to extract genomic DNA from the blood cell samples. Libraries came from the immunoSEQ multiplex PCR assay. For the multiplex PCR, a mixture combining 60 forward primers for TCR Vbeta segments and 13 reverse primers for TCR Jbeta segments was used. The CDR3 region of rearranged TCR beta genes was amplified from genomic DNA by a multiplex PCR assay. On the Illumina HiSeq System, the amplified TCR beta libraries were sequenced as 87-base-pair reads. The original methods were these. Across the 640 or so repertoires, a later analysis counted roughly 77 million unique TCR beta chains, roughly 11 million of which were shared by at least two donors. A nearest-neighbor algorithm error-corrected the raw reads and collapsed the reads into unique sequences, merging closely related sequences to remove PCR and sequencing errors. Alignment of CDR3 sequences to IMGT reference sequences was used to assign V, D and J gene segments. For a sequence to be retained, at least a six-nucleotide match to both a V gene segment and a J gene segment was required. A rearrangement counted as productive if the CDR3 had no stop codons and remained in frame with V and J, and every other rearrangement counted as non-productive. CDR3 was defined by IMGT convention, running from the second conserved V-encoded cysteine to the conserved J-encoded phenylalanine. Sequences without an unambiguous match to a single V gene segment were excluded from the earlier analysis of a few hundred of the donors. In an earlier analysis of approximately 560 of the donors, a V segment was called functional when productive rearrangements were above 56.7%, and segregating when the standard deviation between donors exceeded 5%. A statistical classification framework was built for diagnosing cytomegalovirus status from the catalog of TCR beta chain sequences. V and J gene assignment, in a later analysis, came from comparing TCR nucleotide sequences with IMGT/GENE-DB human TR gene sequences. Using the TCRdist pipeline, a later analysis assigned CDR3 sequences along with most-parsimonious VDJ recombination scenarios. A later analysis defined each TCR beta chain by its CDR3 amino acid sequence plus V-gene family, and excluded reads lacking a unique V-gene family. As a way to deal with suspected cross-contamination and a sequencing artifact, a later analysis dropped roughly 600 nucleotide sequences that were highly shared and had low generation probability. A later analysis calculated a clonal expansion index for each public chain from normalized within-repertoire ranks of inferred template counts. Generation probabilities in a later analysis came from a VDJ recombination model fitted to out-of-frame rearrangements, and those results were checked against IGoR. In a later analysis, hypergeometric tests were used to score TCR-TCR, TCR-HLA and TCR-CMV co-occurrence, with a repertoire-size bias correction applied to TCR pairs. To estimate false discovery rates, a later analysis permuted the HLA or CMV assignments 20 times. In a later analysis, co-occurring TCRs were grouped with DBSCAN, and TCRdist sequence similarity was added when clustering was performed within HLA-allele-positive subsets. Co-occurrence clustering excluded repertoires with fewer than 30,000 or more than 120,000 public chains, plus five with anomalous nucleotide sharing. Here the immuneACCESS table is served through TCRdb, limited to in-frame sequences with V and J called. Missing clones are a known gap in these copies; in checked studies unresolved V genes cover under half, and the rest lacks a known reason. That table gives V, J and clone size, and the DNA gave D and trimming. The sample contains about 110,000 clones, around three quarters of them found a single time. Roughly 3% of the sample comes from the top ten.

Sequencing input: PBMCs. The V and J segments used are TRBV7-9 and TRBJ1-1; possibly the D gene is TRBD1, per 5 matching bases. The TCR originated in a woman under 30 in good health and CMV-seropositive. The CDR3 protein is CASSSDWGGNTEAFF. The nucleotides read TGTGCCAGCAGCTCGGACTGGGGGGGGAACACTGAAGCTTTCTTT.